This record covers a single T cell receptor beta chain. Germline loops: CDR1 SQVTM, CDR2 ANQGSEA. The CDR3 is 14 residues long. A 5'RACE template switching approach incorporating UMIs was used to make TCR beta cDNA. TCRdb reprocessed the 5' RACE reads; each CDR3 protein has one entry and no DNA is given. The sample's table shows about 260,000 distinct CDR3 sequences. These data come from a study of T cells expressing NK-cell markers. Study at large: One of eight sequenced donors was HCMV-seronegative; the other seven were seropositive.

Sequenced sample: blood T cells: a sorted CD56 or NKG2C T cell subset, CD4+ or CD8+ T cells, or bulk PBMC T cells (not recorded which). The V and J genes are TRBV29-1 and TRBJ2-1; TCRdb gives TRBD1 as the D gene, but with no DNA this cannot be confirmed. The source of this sequence is a man in his late teens or twenties in good health. This CDR3 is CSVDAGNSYNEQFF.